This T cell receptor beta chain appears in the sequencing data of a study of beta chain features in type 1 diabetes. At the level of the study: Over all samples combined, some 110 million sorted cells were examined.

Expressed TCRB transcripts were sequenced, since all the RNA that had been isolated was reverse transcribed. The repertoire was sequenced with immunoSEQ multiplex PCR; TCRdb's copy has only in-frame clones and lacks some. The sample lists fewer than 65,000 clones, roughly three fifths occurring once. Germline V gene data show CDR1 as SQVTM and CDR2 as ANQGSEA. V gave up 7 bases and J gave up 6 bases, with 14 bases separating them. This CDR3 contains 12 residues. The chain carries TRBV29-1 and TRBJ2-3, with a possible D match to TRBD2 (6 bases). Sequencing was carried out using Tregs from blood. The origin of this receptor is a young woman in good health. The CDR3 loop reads CSGHGAGDTQYF. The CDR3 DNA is TGCAGCGGTCATGGGGCGGGGGATACGCAGTATTTT.